The 9 T cell receptor beta chains given below trace back to one sample, sequenced in a study of CD8 T cells in Susac syndrome. Reverse transcription of about 0.5 to 1 ug RNA was carried out with random hexamers. TCRdb passed the immunoSEQ multiplex PCR reads through MiXCR, listing each CDR3 protein once. This table holds roughly 220,000 distinct CDR3 sequences, 85% to 95% found once. The sample consisted of CD4+ T cells from PBMCs. All receptors come from a human donor with Susac syndrome.

The chain carries TRBV21-1 and TRBJ1-5; TRBD1 is taken as the D call from the table, unchecked against the DNA. TRBV21-1 is assigned pseudogene status. The CDR3 length is 10 residues. The CDR3 nucleotides read TGTGCCAGCAGCTTAAAGGACAGGGCTTTT. It yields the protein CASSLKDRAF.

The chain has TRBV29-1 and TRBJ2-3, with 11 bases fitting TRBD1. Germline values: CDR1 SQVTM, CDR2 ANQGSEA. The junction had 2 bases not matched to a gene; V was cut back by 6 bases and J by 0 bases. The CDR3 sequence is 14 residues long. The CDR3 loop is CSVGTGGSTDTQYF. The DNA for the CDR3 is TGCAGCGTCGGGACAGGGGGAAGCACAGATACGCAGTATTTT.

The chain combines TRBV29-1 with TRBJ1-1; possibly TRBD1 for D (5 bases). Germline loops: CDR1 SQVTM, CDR2 ANQGSEA. V lost 4 bases, J lost 0 bases, and 9 bases lay in between. This CDR3 is 13 amino acids long. The DNA for the CDR3 is TGCAGCGTTGTCCGACAGATGAACACTGAAGCTTTCTTT. It codes for CSVVRQMNTEAFF.

The chain links TRBV5-1 to TRBJ2-7; D tentatively reads TRBD1 or TRBD2 (5 bases each). V lost 0 bases to trimming and J lost 4 bases, with 14 bases between them. The CDR3 consists of 15 residues. In germline, CDR1 is SGHRS, CDR2 YFSETQ. Here the CDR3 reads CASSLGDDPGYEQYF. The CDR3 bases are TGCGCCAGCAGCTTGGGGGACGACCCTGGTTACGAGCAGTACTTC.

The genes are TRBV4-3 and TRBJ2-2; the D is unclear. Germline lookup yields CDR1 LGHNA and CDR2 YSLEER. V was pared by 1 base and J by 0 bases, with 9 bases between. This CDR3 has 16 residues. CDR3 sequence reads: CASSQGLNSNTGELFF. The CDR3 DNA reads as TGCGCCAGCAGCCAAGGACTCAATTCGAACACCGGGGAGCTGTTTTTT.

V gene TRBV21-1 combines with J gene TRBJ1-1; the D call TRBD1 from the table was never checked on the DNA. TRBV21-1 is a listed pseudogene. This CDR3 has 15 amino acids. Here the CDR3 reads CASSKTGGENTEAFF. CDR3 coding DNA: TGTGCCAGCAGCAAGACAGGGGGAGAGAACACTGAAGCTTTCTTT.

The genes are TRBV7-8 and TRBJ1-1; 9 bases agree with TRBD1. This CDR3 is 16 amino acids long. Trimming at V came to 5 bases and at J to 5 bases, leaving 12 bases not matched to a gene. Germline loops: CDR1 SGHVS, CDR2 FQNEAQ. Here the CDR3 reads CASSPRPGQGRTEAFF. CDR3 DNA: TGTGCCAGCAGCCCCCGCCCAGGACAGGGGCGGACTGAAGCTTTCTTT.

The chain uses TRBV4-1 and TRBJ1-6; D is unresolved. Per germline, CDR1 MGHRA and CDR2 YSYEKL. This CDR3 is built from 13 residues. V shed 0 bases and J shed 6 bases, with 3 bases lying between them. CDR3 residues: CASSQEGNSPLHF. The CDR3 DNA reads TGCGCCAGCAGCCAAGAGGGTAATTCACCCCTCCACTTT.

The V call is TRBV3-1, the J call TRBJ2-1, with 9 nucleotides matching TRBD1. Germline-derived CDR1 and CDR2 are LGHDT and YNNKEL (reference sequence). V lost 0 bases, J lost 6 bases, and 0 bases stayed unmatched. The length of the CDR3 is 14 residues. The CDR3 sequence: CASSQEGQGNEQFF. CDR3 DNA sequence: TGTGCCAGCAGCCAAGAGGGACAGGGCAATGAGCAGTTCTTC.